This T cell receptor beta chain was documented in a study of shared clonotypes between healthy human individuals. Study-level points and caveats: Among non-shared clonotypes, generation probabilities were lower than among those shared by all four donors.

In the case of this clone: Its antigen is not identified.

V was shortened by 0 bases and J by 4 bases, with 13 bases between the two germline ends. Germline loops: CDR1 MNHEY, CDR2 SVGAGI. This CDR3 contains 15 residues. The CD4+ fraction was divided into a CD45RA+ naive subset and a CD45RA-negative memory subset. Running of the assay took place at deep level. Several immunoSEQ plates received, in even portions, the genomic DNA of each subset. Assay: immunoSEQ multiplex PCR; the TCRdb copy retains only in-frame clones and omits some. The sample has about 960,000 clones, 76% seen once; the top ten hold around 1.5%. The chain is built from TRBV6-5 and TRBJ2-7; tentatively, D is TRBD2 (7 bases). Sequences were obtained from memory CD4+ T cells sorted from blood. As to subset: CD45RA-negative fraction. The sequence came from a man between 18 and 35 years old in good health. CDR3 sequence reads: CASSYSVGGRYEQYF. The CDR3 nucleotides are TGTGCCAGCAGTTACTCGGTCGGGGGGCGGTACGAGCAGTACTTC.